This T cell receptor (beta chain) stems from a study of cytomegalovirus exposure and HLA in healthy donors (dated by TCRdb to between 2016 and 2019). Notes on the research overall: In an earlier analysis of around 540 of the donors, about 260 Gb of sequence data and 90 million to 130 million unique TCR beta sequences from approximately 180 million T cells were reported. In a later genetic analysis, genome-wide SNP genotypes for about 55% of the roughly 670 donors were used, and that subset was treated as a discovery cohort. A separate validation cohort of some 130 different subjects was used in addition to the roughly 670-subject first cohort. HLA typing covered class I and class II loci at four-digit resolution. The genetic ancestry cluster associated with self-reported Caucasian donors included about 84% of the roughly 380 genotyped donors. An earlier analysis of roughly 600 of the donors used high-throughput TCR beta sequencing to judge whether each TCR beta V gene segment behaved as functional or pseudogenic. To study patterns of TCR occurrence, a later analysis re-analyzed previously published TCR beta repertoires from under 750 donors and added high-resolution HLA genotyping. The number of typed donors differed by locus: about 620-640 for A, B, C, DRB1 and DQB1; roughly 510 for DQA1; 606 for DPA1; and some 450 for DPB1. All discovery cohort repertoires had been generated using a single sequencing platform. The study aimed to test whether signatures of past pathogen exposure could be identified by cataloging public T cell receptors. Among 398 genotyped donors of the cohort, an average of roughly 240,000 unique TCR beta nucleotide sequences were sequenced per donor, roughly 20% of them non-productive. About 5 DR-DQ haplotypes were handled as single units for association and clustering, since linkage in the cohort was strong. The later analysis used no new phenotypic data to find candidate immune exposures, relying instead on TCR beta sequences and their occurrence across donors. The study used immunosequencing to profile the T cell repertoires of approximately 690 subjects and linked those repertoires to cytomegalovirus serostatus. Donor age, sex, ethnicity and CMV serostatus were compiled alongside the repertoire data. An early release that covered about 640 HLA-typed donors contained around 330 gigabases of sequencing data and tens of millions of unique TCR sequences. To predict cytomegalovirus infection status, the study combined high-throughput TCR immunosequencing, statistical association of individual TCRs with disease status, and machine learning. Study-wide findings and limitations: Presence/absence analyses assumed roughly uniform sequencing depth across donors, an assumption that may not hold. A further reported finding was that TCR beta sequences accurately predicted the HLA-A and HLA-B alleles for most subjects in the first cohort. A later analysis found that HLA-associated TCR beta chains were more clonally expanded and had lower generation probabilities than equally common non-associated chains. Because HLA typing was unavailable for some donors at each locus, only the typed subset was used in association tests. A later analysis found that most CMV-associated TCR beta chains appeared HLA-restricted, with HLA associations seemingly driven largely by CMV exposure. A cluster of highly shared sequence variants was judged likely to represent a technical artifact of the sequencing pipeline. Broadly in line with IMGT annotations, most TCR beta V segments showed up in productive rearrangements about 90% or about 30% of the time in an earlier analysis of several hundred of the donors. This cohort had only TCR beta chains sequenced, and the lack of alpha or paired-chain data limited which features could be detected. Immune exposure information for the cohort was limited to CMV serostatus. A later analysis associated roughly 17,000 TCR beta sequences with specific HLA alleles at a false discovery rate of 0.05. Cytomegalovirus status was reported to be diagnosed by the classifier with high specificity and sensitivity in both the original and validation cohorts. The authors suggested that the approach could potentially be generalized to other disease states and immunological phenotypes. In a later genetic analysis, a missense DCLRE1C variant was associated with V-gene and J-gene trimming of TCR beta chains, and the association was replicated in an independent cohort. In a later analysis, TCR association rates were found to vary across HLA loci, with the most associated TCRs seen for DRB1 alleles and the fewest for HLA-C alleles. When HLA alleles, especially DR and DQ, strongly co-occurred, TCR associations were difficult to assign to individual alleles. Most TCR sequences were observed very rarely across donors, whereas some public TCRs were present in many individuals. The earlier analysis of nearly 600 of the donors excluded over 15 rarely observed V segments, including chromosome 9 orphons, because counts were too low. The 87-base-pair reads could not distinguish some IMGT-functional V segments, including TRBV6-2 and TRBV6-3, so those segments were excluded. Correlated functional status among segregating V segments might reflect linkage disequilibrium, but an unknown experimental factor could not be ruled out. According to a later analysis, parvovirus B19, influenza, CMV and Epstein-Barr virus appeared linked to several top co-occurrence clusters. Compared with the approximately 710-donor mean, donors in an Asian-associated ancestry cluster had fewer N-insertions in productive TCRs, according to a later genetic analysis. In vitro tests confirmed that a few of the cytomegalovirus-associated TCR beta chains recognize cytomegalovirus antigens. The study listed 150 to 200 TCR beta chains as associated with cytomegalovirus.

Libraries were prepared through the immunoSEQ multiplex PCR assay. The multiplex PCR relied on a mix of 60 forward primers for TCR Vbeta segments and 13 reverse primers for TCR Jbeta segments. A multiplex PCR assay on genomic DNA amplified the CDR3 region of rearranged TCR beta genes. On the Illumina HiSeq System, the amplified TCR beta libraries were sequenced as 87-base-pair reads. The authors' pipeline ran thus. A later analysis counted about 82 million unique TCR beta chains across the 650 to 700 repertoires, and roughly 11 million of these chains were shared by at least two donors. To remove PCR and sequencing errors, raw reads were error-corrected and collapsed into unique sequences using a nearest-neighbor algorithm that merged closely related sequences. CDR3 sequences were aligned to IMGT reference sequences to assign V, D and J gene segments. Each retained sequence needed at least a six-nucleotide match to both a V gene segment and a J gene segment. Rearrangements were classified as productive when the CDR3 lacked stop codons and remained in frame with V and J, and all other rearrangements were classified as non-productive. Following IMGT convention, CDR3 was defined as the stretch from the second conserved V-encoded cysteine to the conserved J-encoded phenylalanine. The earlier analysis of about 560 of the donors excluded any sequence lacking an unambiguous match to a single V gene segment. In an earlier analysis of 500 to 750 of the donors, V segments were called functional above 56.7% productive rearrangements and were called segregating when the between-donor standard deviation exceeded 5%. A statistical classification framework was built for diagnosing cytomegalovirus status from the catalog of TCR beta chain sequences. In a later analysis, TCR nucleotide sequences were compared against IMGT/GENE-DB human TR gene sequences so that V and J genes could be assigned. A later analysis assigned CDR3 sequences and most-parsimonious VDJ recombination scenarios with the TCRdist pipeline. In a later analysis, every TCR beta chain was defined by the combination of its CDR3 amino acid sequence and its V-gene family, and reads without a unique V-gene family were dropped. As a way to deal with suspected cross-contamination and a sequencing artifact, a later analysis dropped 500 to 700 nucleotide sequences that were highly shared and had low generation probability. In a later analysis, a clonal expansion index was calculated for each public chain from normalized within-repertoire ranks of inferred template counts. Generation probabilities in a later analysis came from a VDJ recombination model fitted to out-of-frame rearrangements, and those results were checked against IGoR. A later analysis scored TCR-TCR, TCR-HLA and TCR-CMV co-occurrence with hypergeometric tests, applying a repertoire-size bias correction to TCR pairs. To estimate false discovery rates, a later analysis permuted the HLA or CMV assignments 20 times. In a later analysis, co-occurring TCRs were grouped with DBSCAN, and TCRdist sequence similarity was added when clustering was performed within HLA-allele-positive subsets. Repertoires with fewer than 30,000 or more than 120,000 public chains were left out of co-occurrence clustering, as were four to six repertoires with anomalous nucleotide sharing. The table was pulled from immuneACCESS by TCRdb, which kept in-frame rearrangements only. Such tables lose some clones; where checked, under half of the loss comes from unresolved V genes, and the rest has no known cause. That table is the source of V, J and clone size, and D and trimming were worked out from the DNA. The sample table shows approximately 150,000 clones, and approximately 80% are seen once. Around an eighth of the sample belongs to the ten largest clones.

From the germline V gene (reference sequence), CDR1 is GTSNPN and CDR2 is SVGIG. Ends trimmed: V by 3 bases, J by 9 bases; bases unmatched to a gene: 11. Spanning cysteine to phenylalanine, the CDR3 consists of 14 amino acids. Solely the CDR3 DNA is kept, with 42 bases framed from the first base. Notes on this clone: Its antigen specificity is not known. No per-base quality is available; no much larger clone lies one base away.

In total, 630 or so healthy bone marrow donors made up the cohort. All cohort members were sampled while nominally healthy, although unrecorded immune exposures were likely present. The donor was CMV seronegative and was included in the group of several hundred seronegative cohort members. A peripheral blood sample was provided by each donor, and peripheral blood mononuclear cells were used for TCR beta sequencing. The Qiagen DNeasy Blood Extraction Kit was used to extract genomic DNA from the blood cell samples. The rearrangement joined TRBV30 to TRBJ1-5, and 7 bases in between align with TRBD1. Sequenced material: PBMCs. The TCR sequence derives from a woman aged 40 to 50 in good health and CMV-seronegative. The CDR3 reads CAWSLTGSLGPQHF. Here is the DNA: TGTGCCTGGAGCTTGACAGGGAGCTTGGGGCCCCAGCATTTT.